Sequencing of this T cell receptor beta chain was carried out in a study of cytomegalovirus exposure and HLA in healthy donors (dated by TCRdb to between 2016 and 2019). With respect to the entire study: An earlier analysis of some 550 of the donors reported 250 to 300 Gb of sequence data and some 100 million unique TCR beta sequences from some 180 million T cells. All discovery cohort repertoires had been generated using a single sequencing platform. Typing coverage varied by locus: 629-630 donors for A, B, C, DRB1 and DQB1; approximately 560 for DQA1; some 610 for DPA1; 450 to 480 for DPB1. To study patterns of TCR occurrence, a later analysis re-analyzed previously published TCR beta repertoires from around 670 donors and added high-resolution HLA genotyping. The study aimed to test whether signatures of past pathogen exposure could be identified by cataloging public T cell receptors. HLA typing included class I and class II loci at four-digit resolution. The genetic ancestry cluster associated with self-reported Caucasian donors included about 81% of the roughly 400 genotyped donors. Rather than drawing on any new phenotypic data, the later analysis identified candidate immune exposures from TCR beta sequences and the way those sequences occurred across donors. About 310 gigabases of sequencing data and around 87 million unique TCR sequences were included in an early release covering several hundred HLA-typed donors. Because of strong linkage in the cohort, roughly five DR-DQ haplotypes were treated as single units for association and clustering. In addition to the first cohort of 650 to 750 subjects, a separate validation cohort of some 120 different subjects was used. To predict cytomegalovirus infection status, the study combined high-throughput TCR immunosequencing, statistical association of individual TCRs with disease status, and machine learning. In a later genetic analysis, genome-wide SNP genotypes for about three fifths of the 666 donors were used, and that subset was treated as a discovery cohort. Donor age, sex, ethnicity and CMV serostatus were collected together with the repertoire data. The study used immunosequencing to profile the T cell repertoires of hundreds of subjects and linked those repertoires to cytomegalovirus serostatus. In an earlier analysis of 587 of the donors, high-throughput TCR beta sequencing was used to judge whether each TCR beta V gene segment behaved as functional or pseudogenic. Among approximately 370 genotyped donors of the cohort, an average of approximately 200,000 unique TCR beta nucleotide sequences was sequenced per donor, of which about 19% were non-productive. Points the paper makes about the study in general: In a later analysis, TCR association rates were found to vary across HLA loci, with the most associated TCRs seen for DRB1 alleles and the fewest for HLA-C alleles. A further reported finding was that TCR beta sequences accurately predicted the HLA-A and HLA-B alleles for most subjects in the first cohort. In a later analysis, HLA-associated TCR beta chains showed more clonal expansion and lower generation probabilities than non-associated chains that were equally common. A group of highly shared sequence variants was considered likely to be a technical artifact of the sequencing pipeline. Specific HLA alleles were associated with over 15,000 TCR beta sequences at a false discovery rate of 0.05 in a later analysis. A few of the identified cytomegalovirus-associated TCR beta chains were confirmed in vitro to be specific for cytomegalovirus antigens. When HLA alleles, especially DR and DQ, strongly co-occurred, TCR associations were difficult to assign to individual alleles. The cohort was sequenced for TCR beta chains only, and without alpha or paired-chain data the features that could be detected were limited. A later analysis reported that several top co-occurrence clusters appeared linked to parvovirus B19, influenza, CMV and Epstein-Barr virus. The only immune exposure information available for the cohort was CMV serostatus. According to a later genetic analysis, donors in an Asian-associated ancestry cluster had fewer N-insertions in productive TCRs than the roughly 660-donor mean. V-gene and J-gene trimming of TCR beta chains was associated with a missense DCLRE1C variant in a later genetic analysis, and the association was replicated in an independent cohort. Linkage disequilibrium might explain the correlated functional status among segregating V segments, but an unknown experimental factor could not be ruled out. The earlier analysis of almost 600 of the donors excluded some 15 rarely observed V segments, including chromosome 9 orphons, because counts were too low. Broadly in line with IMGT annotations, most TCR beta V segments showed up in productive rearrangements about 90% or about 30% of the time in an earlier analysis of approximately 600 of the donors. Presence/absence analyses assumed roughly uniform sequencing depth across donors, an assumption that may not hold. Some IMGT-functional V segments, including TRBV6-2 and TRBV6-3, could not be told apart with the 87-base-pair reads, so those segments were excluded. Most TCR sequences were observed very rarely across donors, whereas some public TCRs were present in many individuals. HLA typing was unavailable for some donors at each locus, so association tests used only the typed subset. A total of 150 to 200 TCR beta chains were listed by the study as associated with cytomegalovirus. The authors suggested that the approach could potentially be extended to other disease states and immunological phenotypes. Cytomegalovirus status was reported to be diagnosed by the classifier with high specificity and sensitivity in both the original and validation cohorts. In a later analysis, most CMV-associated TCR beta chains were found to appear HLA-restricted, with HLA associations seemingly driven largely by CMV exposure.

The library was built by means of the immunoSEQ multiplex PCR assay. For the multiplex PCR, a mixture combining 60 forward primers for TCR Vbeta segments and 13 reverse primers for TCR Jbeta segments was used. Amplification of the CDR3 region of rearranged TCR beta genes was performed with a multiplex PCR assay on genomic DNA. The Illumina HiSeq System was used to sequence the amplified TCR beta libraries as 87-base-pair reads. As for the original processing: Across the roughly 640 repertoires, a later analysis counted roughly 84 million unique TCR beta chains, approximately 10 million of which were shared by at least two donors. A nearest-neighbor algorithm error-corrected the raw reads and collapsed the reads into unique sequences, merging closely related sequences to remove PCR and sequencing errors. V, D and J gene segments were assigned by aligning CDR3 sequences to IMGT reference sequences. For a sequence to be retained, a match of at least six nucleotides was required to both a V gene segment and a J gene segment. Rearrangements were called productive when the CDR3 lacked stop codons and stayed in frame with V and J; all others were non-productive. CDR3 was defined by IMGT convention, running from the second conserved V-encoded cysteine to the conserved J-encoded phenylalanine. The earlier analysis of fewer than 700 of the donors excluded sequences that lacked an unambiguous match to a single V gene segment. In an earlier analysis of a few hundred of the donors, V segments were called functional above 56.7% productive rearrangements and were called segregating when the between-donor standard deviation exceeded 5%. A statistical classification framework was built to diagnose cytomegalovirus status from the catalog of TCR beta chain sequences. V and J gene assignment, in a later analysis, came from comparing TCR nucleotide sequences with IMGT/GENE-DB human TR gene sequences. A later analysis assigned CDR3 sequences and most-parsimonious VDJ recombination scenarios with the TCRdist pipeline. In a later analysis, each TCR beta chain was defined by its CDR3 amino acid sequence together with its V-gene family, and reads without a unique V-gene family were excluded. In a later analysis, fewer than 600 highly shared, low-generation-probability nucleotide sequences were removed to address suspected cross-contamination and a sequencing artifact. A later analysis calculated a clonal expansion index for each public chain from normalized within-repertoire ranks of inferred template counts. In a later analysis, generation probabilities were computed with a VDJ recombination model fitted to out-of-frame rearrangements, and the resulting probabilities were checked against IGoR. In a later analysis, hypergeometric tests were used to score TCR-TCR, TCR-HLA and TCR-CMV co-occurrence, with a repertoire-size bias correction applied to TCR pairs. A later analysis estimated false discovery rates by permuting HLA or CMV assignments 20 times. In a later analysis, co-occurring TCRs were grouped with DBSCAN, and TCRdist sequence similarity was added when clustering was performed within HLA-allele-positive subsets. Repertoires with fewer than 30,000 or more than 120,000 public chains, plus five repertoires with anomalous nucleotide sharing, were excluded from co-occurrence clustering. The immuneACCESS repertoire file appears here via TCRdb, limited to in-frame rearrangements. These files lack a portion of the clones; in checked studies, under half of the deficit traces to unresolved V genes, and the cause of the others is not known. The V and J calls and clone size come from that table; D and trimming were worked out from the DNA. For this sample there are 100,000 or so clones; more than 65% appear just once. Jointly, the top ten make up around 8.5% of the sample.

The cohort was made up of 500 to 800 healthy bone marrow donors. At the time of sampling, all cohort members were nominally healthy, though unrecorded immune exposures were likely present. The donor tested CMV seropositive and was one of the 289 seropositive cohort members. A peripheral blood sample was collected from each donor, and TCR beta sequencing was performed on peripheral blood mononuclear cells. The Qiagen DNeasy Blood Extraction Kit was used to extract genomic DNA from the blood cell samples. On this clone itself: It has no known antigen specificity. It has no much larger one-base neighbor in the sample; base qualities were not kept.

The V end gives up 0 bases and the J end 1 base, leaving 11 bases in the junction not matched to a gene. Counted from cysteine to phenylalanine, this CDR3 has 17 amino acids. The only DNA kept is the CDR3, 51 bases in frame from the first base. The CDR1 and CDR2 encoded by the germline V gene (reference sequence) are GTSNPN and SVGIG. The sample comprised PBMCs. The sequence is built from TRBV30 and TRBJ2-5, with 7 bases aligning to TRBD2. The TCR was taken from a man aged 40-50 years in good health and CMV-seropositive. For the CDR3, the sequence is CAWSVRWGGGAQETQYF. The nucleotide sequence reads TGTGCCTGGAGTGTACGGTGGGGGGGAGGGGCCCAAGAGACCCAGTACTTC.